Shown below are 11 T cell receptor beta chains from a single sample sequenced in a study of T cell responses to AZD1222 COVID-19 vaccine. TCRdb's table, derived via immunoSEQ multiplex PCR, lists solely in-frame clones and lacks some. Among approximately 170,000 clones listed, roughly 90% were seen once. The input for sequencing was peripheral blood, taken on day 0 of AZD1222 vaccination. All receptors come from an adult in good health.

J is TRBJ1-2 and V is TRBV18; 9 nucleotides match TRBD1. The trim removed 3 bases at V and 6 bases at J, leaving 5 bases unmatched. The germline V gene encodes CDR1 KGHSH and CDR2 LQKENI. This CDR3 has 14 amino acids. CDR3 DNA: TGTGCCAGCTCACCCGGGACAGGGTTGGATGGCTACACCTTC. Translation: CASSPGTGLDGYTF.

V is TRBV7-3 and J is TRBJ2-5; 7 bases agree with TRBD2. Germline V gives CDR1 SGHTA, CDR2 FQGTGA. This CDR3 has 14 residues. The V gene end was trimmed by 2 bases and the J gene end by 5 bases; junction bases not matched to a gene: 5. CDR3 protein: CASSLAGVGETQYF. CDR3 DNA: TGTGCCAGCAGCTTAGCGGGAGTCGGGGAGACCCAGTACTTC.

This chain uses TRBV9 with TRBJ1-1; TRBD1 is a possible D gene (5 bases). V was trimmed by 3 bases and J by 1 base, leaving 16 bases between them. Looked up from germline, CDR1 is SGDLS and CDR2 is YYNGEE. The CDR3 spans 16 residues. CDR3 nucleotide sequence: TGTGCCAGCAGCGCTCTAACCGGGACGGGGAACACTGAAGCTTTCTTT. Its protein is CASSALTGTGNTEAFF.

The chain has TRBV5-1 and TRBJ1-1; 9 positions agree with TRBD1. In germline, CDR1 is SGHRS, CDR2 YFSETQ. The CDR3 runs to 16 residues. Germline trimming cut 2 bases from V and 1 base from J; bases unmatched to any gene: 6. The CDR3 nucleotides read TGCGCCAGCAGCTTCGGTGACAGGGGGTGGAACACTGAAGCTTTCTTT. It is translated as CASSFGDRGWNTEAFF.

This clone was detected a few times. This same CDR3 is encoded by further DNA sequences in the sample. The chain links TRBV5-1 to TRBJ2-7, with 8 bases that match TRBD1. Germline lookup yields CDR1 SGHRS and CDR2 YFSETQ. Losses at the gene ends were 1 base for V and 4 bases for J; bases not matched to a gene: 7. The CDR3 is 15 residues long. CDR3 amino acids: CASSLTAGGGYEQYF. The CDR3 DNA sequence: TGCGCCAGCAGCTTGACGGCAGGGGGCGGATACGAGCAGTACTTC.

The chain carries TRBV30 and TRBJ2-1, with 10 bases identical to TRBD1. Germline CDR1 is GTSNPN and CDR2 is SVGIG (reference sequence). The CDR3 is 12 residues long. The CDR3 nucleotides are TGTTCCGACAGGGGGCTCTACAATGAGCAGTTCTTC. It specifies CSDRGLYNEQFF.

The CDR3 DNA sequence: TGTGCCAGCAAGAGTACTAGTAATTCACCCCTCCACTTT. As protein: CASKSTSNSPLHF. The chain couples TRBV28 to TRBJ1-6; no clear D gene. The CDR3 length is 13 residues. Trimming took 7 bases from V and 6 from J, leaving 10 bases between them. The germline gives CDR1 MDHEN, CDR2 SYDVKM.

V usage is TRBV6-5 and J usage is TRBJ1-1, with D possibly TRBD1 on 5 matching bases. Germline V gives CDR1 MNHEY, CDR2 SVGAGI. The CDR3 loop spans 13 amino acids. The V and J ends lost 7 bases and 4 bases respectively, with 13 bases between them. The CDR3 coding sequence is TGTGCCAGCAAGGACGGGGCAGCCACTGAAGCTTTCTTT. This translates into CASKDGAATEAFF.

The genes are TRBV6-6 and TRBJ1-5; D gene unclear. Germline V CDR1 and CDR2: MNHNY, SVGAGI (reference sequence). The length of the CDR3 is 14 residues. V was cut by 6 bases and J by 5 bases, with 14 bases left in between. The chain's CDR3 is CASRALSWDQPQHF. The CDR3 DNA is TGTGCCAGCAGAGCACTGTCTTGGGATCAGCCCCAGCATTTT.

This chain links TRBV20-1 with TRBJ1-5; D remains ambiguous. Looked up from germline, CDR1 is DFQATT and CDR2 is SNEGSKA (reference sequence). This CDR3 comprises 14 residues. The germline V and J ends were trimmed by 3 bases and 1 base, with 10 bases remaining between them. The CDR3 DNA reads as TGCAGTGCTAGTGGGGAGAACAGCAATCAGCCCCAGCATTTT. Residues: CSASGENSNQPQHF.

CDR3 coding DNA: TGTGCCAGCAGCGTAGATCTGCGGGGGGTCAACACCGGGGAGCTGTTTTTT. This sequence encodes CASSVDLRGVNTGELFF. The chain employs TRBV9 and TRBJ2-2; 8 bases match TRBD2. Germline CDR1 SGDLS, CDR2 YYNGEE. CDR3 length equals 17 residues. V gave up 0 bases and J gave up 2 bases; unmatched junction bases: 6.